This T cell receptor (beta chain) was documented in a study of human CD8 memory T cell subsets. Per germline, CDR1 MNHEY and CDR2 SMNVEV (reference sequence). This CDR3 has 13 amino acids. Exhausted-like traits marked the TPEX cells, which were CCR7+ PD-1+ TIGIT+ early memory CD8+ T cells. PBMC in the sample derive from buffy coats of healthy donors. It was UMI-labeled 5' RACE by which the TCR beta libraries were made. In the authors' workflow: There were between about 2,800 and 18,000 functional CDR3 beta clonotypes held in each TCR beta library. TCRdb reprocessed the 5' RACE reads and keeps a single row for each CDR3 protein, giving no DNA. None of the V and J calls come from the authors' own analysis; TCRdb made them. The listing contains about 6,700 distinct CDR3 sequences.

This TCR was sampled from a human donor in good health. Sequencing was done on a sample of CD8+ T cells from PBMCs. The chain uses TRBV27 and TRBJ1-6; TCRdb's D call, TRBD1, is unchecked because there is no DNA. The chain's CDR3 is CASSTWGGKPLHF.